This T cell receptor (beta chain) appears in the sequencing data of a study of blood T cell repertoires in COVID-19. Authors' data handling: The assay estimated nucleated cells by amplifying reference gene primers. The protocol was immunoSEQ multiplex PCR, while the TCRdb copy is restricted to in-frame clones and leaves out a portion. D and trimming were read from the DNA, whereas the V and J calls and clone size are those reported in that table. The table records 250,000 to 300,000 clones, approximately 85% of them present only once. The source material was peripheral blood. This clonotype originated in a woman aged 70-85 years with acute or convalescent COVID-19.

The DNA for the CDR3 is TGTGCCAGCAGCGTTAAGTCTAGCGGGGGGGTCCCCGGGGAGCTGTTTTTT. It specifies CASSVKSSGGVPGELFF. V gene TRBV9 combines with J gene TRBJ2-2; 12 bases line up with TRBD2. The J segment lost 6 bases and the V segment lost 2 bases, leaving 8 bases of the junction unmatched. The CDR3 is made up of 17 amino acids. The germline CDR1 and CDR2 sequences are SGDLS and YYNGEE.